The present T cell receptor (beta chain) was sequenced within a study of blood T cell repertoires in COVID-19. Across the study: Researchers got acute and convalescent COVID-19 samples from the United States, Italy and Spain. PBMCs, B-cell-depleted T cells, or T cells were the source of the cDNA or gDNA that made up the material.

Authors' analysis steps: Reference gene primer amplification gave nucleated cell count estimates. Assay: immunoSEQ multiplex PCR; the TCRdb copy retains only in-frame clones and omits some. For V, J and clone size, that table is used; D and trimming come from the DNA. Of hundreds of thousands of clones listed, about 83% are singletons. The source is a man aged 60 to 75 who had recovered from COVID-19. Sequenced material: peripheral blood.

CDR3 DNA sequence: TGTGCCAGCAGCTCCCGGGACTACCGAACCGGGGAGCTGTTTTTT. Its protein is CASSSRDYRTGELFF. The rearrangement joins TRBV5-5 to TRBJ2-2; the match to TRBD2 covers 7 bases. CDR1 SGHKS and CDR2 YYEKEE come from the germline V gene (reference sequence). The trim removed 3 bases at V and 5 bases at J, leaving 7 bases unmatched. The CDR3 is made up of 15 amino acids.